These 5 T cell receptor beta chains were all obtained from the same sample, sequenced in a study of T cell responses to AZD1222 COVID-19 vaccine. Sequencing was performed with immunoSEQ multiplex PCR; in TCRdb, only in-frame clones are kept and a portion is missing. Of 99,000 or so clones detected, 88% appear once; the ten largest clones hold about 2.3%. The material was peripheral blood, obtained on day 0 of AZD1222 vaccination. These receptors came from an adult in good health.

To note about this clone: This sample includes further DNA sequences coding for the same CDR3. The CDR3 here is CASSLGNYGYTF. DNA for the CDR3: TGTGCCAGCAGTTTAGGGAACTATGGCTACACCTTC. The V call is TRBV12-3 or TRBV12-4, the J call TRBJ1-2; D not resolved. The CDR3 contains 12 residues. Between the trimmed V and J ends, which lost 1 base and 2 bases, there was a span of 2 bases.

The V call is TRBV27, the J call TRBJ1-2; D perhaps matches TRBD1 (5 bases). V was clipped by 8 bases and J by 4 bases, with 14 bases between them. There are 13 residues in the CDR3. Germline V gives CDR1 MNHEY, CDR2 SMNVEV (reference sequence). The CDR3 DNA reads TGTGCCAGCGCCCGGGACGGTGTCTATGGCTACACCTTC. Amino acid sequence: CASARDGVYGYTF.

The chain employs TRBV10-3 and TRBJ1-1; D perhaps matches TRBD1 (5 bases). The CDR3 loop spans 16 amino acids. V gave up 2 bases and J gave up 1 base, with 14 bases separating them. Germline-derived CDR1 and CDR2 are ENHRY and SYGVKD. This chain's CDR3 is CAISEAGVRRNTEAFF. The CDR3 DNA follows: TGTGCCATCAGTGAGGCGGGGGTACGAAGGAACACTGAAGCTTTCTTT.

This clone was recorded only once. V is TRBV19 and J is TRBJ2-5, with 8 bases aligning to TRBD2. The germline gives CDR1 LNHDA, CDR2 SQIVND (reference sequence). CDR3 length: 17 amino acids. Trimming at V came to 2 bases and at J to 4 bases, leaving 12 bases not matched to a gene. As DNA, the CDR3 is TGTGCCAGTAGTATAACTGGGTCGGCGGGGGGAACAGAGACCCAGTACTTC. Protein sequence: CASSITGSAGGTETQYF.

As DNA, the CDR3 is TGTGCCAGCAGGCTCCTCTCAGGCTTCGAGGCTTTCTTT. Its protein product is CASRLLSGFEAFF. This chain uses TRBV27 with TRBJ1-1; D not resolved. This CDR3 contains 13 residues. V dropped 6 bases and J dropped 11 bases, with 19 bases sitting between them. CDR1 MNHEY and CDR2 SMNVEV come from the germline V gene (reference sequence).